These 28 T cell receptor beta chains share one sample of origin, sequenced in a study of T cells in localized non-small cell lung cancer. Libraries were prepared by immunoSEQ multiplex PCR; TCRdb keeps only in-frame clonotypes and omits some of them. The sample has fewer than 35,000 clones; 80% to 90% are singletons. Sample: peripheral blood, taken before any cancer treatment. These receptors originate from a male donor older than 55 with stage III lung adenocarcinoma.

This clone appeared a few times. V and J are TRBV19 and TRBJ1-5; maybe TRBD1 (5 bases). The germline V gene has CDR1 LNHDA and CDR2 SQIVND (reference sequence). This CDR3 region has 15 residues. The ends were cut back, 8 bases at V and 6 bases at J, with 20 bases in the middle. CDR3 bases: TGTGCCAGTCTTCCATGGGACGGTGCGAGTCAGCCCCAGCATTTT. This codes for CASLPWDGASQPQHF.

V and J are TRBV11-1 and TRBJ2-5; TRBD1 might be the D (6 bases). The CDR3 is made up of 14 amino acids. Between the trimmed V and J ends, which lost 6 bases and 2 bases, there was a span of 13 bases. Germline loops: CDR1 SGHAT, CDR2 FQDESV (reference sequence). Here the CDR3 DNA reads TGTGCCAGCAGTAACACAGGGCTACAAGAGACCCAGTACTTC. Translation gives CASSNTGLQETQYF.

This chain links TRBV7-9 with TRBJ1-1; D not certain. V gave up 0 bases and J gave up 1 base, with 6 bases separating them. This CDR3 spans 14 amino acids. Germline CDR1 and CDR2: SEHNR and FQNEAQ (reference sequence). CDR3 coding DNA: TGTGCCAGCAGCTTAGCTCCCACGAACACTGAAGCTTTCTTT. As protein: CASSLAPTNTEAFF. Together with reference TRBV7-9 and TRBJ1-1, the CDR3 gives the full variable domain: DTGVSQNPRHKITKRGQNVTFRCDPISEHNRLYWYRQTLGQGPEFLTYFQNEAQLEKSRLLSDRFSAERPKGSFSTLEIQRTEQGDSAMYLCASSLAPTNTEAFFGQGTRLTVV.

CDR3 coding DNA: TGTGCCAGCAGTAGTCTAGCGGGGGGGGGTATAGAGCAGTTCTTC. Protein product: CASSSLAGGGIEQFF. This chain joins TRBV6-1 and TRBJ2-1; 12 nucleotides align to TRBD2. With 5 bases clipped from V and 10 bases from J, the junction kept 9 bases outside the gene matches. Germline values: CDR1 MNHNS, CDR2 SASEGT. The CDR3 has 15 amino acids.

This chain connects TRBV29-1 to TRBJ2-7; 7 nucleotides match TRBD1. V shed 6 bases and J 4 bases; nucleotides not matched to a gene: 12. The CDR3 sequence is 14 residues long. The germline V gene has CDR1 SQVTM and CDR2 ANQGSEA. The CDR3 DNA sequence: TGCAGCGTGGCCCCCGCCAGGGGGAGTTACGAGCAGTACTTC. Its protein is CSVAPARGSYEQYF.

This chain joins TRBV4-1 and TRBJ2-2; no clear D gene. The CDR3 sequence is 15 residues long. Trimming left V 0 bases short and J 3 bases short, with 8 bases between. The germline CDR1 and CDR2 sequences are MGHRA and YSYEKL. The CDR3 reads CASSQDYSYTGELFF. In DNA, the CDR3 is TGCGCCAGCAGCCAAGATTACTCTTACACCGGGGAGCTGTTTTTT.

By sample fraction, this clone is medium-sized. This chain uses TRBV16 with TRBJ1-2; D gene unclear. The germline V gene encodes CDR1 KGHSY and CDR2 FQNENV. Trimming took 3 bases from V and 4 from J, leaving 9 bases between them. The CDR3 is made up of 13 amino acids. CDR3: CASSQGNLYGYTF. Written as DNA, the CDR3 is TGTGCCAGCAGCCAGGGAAACCTCTATGGCTACACCTTC.

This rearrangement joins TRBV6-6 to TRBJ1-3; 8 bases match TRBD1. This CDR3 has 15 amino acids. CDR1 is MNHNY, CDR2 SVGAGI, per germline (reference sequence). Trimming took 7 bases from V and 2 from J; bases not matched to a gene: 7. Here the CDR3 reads CASKGETGAGNTIYF. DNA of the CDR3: TGTGCCAGCAAAGGCGAGACAGGGGCTGGAAACACCATATATTTT.

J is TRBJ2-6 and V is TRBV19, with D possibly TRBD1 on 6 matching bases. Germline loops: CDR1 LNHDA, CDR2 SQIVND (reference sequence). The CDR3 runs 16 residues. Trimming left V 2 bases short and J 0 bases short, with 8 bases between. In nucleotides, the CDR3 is TGTGCCAGTAGTATAACAGGGAACTCTGGGGCCAACGTCCTGACTTTC. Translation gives CASSITGNSGANVLTF.

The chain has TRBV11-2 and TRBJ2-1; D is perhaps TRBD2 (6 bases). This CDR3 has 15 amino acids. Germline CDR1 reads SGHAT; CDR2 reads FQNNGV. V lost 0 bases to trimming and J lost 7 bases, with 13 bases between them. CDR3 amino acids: CASSLDGRWENEQFF. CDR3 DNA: TGTGCCAGCAGCTTAGACGGGAGATGGGAAAATGAGCAGTTCTTC. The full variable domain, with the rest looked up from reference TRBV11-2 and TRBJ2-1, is EAGVAQSPRYKIIEKRQSVAFWCNPISGHATLYWYQQILGQGPKLLIQFQNNGVVDDSQLPKDRFSAERLKGVDSTLKIQPAKLEDSAVYLCASSLDGRWENEQFFGPGTRLTVL.

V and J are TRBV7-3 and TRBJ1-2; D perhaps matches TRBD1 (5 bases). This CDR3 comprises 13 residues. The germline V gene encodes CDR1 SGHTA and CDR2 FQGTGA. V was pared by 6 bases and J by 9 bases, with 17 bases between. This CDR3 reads CASSRDSSASYTF. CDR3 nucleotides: TGTGCCAGCAGTCGGGACTCAAGCGCGAGCTACACCTTC.

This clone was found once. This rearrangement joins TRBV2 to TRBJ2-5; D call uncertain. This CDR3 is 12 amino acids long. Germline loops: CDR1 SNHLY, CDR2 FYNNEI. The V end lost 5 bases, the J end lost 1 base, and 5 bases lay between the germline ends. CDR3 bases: TGTGCCAGCAGTCGGGTCCAAGAGACCCAGTACTTC. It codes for CASSRVQETQYF.

The CDR3 bases are TGCGCCAGCAGCCAAGCTCGTGGGAGGGGGAGCGAAGAGACCCAGTACTTC. Translating gives CASSQARGRGSEETQYF. The genes are TRBV4-1 and TRBJ2-5, with D tentatively TRBD2 (7 bases). V lost 1 base and J lost 3, with 18 bases in between. This CDR3 has 17 residues. The germline V gene encodes CDR1 MGHRA and CDR2 YSYEKL.

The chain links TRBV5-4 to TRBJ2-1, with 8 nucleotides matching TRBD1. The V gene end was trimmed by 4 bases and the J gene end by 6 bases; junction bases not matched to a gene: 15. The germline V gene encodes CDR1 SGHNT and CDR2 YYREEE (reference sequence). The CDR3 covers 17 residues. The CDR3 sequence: CASSLPPGQEMGNEQFF. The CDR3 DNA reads TGTGCCAGCAGCCTCCCCCCGGGACAGGAAATGGGCAATGAGCAGTTCTTC.

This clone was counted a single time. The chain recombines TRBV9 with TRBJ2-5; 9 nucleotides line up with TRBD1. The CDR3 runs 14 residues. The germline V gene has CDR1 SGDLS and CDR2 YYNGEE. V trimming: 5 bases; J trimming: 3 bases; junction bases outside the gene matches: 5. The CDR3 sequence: CASSWGQGEETQYF. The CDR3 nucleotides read TGTGCCAGCAGTTGGGGACAGGGAGAAGAGACCCAGTACTTC.

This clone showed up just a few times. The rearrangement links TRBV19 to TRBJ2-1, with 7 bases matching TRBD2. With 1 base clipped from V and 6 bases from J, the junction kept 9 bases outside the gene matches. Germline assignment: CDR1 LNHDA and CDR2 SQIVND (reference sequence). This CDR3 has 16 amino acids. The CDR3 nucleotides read TGTGCCAGTAGTATAGGACTAGCACTTGGTGGCAATGAGCAGTTCTTC. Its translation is CASSIGLALGGNEQFF.

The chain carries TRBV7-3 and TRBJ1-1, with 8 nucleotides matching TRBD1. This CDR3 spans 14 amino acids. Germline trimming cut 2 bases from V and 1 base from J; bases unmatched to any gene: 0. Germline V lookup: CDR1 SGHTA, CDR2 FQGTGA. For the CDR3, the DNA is TGTGCCAGCAGCTTAGGGACAGGGAACACTGAAGCTTTCTTT. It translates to CASSLGTGNTEAFF.

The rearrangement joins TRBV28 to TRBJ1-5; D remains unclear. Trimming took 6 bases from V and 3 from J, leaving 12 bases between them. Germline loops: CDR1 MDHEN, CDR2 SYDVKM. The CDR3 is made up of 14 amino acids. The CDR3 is CASRPGLNNQPQHF. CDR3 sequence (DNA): TGTGCCAGCAGACCAGGACTGAACAATCAGCCCCAGCATTTT.

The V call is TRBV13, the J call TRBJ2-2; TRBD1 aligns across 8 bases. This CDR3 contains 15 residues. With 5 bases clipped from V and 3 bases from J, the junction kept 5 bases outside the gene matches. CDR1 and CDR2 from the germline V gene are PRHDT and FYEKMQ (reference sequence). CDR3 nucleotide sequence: TGTGCCAGCAGCCCGGACAGGGAAGACACCGGGGAGCTGTTTTTT. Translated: CASSPDREDTGELFF. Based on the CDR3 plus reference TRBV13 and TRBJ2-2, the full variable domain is AAGVIQSPRHLIKEKRETATLKCYPIPRHDTVYWYQQGPGQDPQFLISFYEKMQSDKGSIPDRFSAQQFSDYHSELNMSSLELGDSALYFCASSPDREDTGELFFGEGSRLTVL.

The CDR3 nucleotides read TGTGCCAGCAGCTTAGTACATTCGCGCAGGGCTCGTGGCTACACCTTC. It codes for CASSLVHSRRARGYTF. V gene TRBV7-9 combines with J gene TRBJ1-2, with a weak D call TRBD1 (5 bases). CDR3 length: 16 residues. Germline values: CDR1 SEHNR, CDR2 FQNEAQ (reference sequence). The V end lost 1 base, the J end lost 7 bases, and 19 bases lay between the germline ends. Together with reference TRBV7-9 and TRBJ1-2, the CDR3 gives the full variable domain: DTGVSQNPRHKITKRGQNVTFRCDPISEHNRLYWYRQTLGQGPEFLTYFQNEAQLEKSRLLSDRFSAERPKGSFSTLEIQRTEQGDSAMYLCASSLVHSRRARGYTFGSGTRLTVV.

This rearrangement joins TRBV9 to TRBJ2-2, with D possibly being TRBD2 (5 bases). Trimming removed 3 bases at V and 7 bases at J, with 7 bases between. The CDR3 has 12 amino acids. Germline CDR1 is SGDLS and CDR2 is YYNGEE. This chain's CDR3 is CASSEGGGELFF. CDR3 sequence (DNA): TGTGCCAGCAGCGAAGGAGGCGGGGAGCTGTTTTTT.

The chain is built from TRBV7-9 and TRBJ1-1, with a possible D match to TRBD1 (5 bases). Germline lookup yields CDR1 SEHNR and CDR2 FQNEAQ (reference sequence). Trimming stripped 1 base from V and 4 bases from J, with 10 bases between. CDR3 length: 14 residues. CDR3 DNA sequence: TGTGCCAGCAGCTTAGTTAGGGGCAGCACTGAAGCTTTCTTT. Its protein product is CASSLVRGSTEAFF.

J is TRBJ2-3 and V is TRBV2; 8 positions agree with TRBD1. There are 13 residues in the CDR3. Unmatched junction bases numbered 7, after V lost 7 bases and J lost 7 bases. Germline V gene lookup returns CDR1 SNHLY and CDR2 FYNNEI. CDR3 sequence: CASTTTGGHTQYF. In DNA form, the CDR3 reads TGTGCCAGCACCACAACAGGGGGGCATACGCAGTATTTT.

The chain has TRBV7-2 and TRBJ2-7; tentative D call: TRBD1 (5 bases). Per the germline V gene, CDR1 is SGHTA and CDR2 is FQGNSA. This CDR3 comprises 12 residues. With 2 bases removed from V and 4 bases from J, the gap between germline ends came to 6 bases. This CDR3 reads CASSLKGYEQYF. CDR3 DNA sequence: TGTGCCAGCAGCTTAAAGGGGTACGAGCAGTACTTC. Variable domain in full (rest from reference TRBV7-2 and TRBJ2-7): GAGVSQSPSNKVTEKGKDVELRCDPISGHTALYWYRQSLGQGLEFLIYFQGNSAPDKSGLPSDRFSAERTGGSVSTLTIQRTQQEDSAVYLCASSLKGYEQYFGPGTRLTVT.

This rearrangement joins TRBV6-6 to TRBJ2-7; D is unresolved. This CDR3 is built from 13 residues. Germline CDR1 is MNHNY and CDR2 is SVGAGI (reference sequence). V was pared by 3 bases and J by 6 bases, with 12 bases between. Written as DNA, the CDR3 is TGTGCCAGCAGTTATCTCGGGCCTGTCGAGCAGTACTTC. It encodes CASSYLGPVEQYF.

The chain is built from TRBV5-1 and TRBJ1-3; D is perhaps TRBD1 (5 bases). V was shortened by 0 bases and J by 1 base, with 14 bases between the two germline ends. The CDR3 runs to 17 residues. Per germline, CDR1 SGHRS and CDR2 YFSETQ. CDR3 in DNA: TGCGCCAGCAGCTTGGCCGGGGCCACGGCGTCTGGAAACACCATATATTTT. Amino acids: CASSLAGATASGNTIYF.

The CDR3, as DNA: TGTGCCAGCAGTGTCCGCCTCTGGCTAGACGTCTACTACAATGAGCAGTTCTTC. It codes for CASSVRLWLDVYYNEQFF. The chain has TRBV6-1 and TRBJ2-1, with unresolved D. Germline CDR1 and CDR2: MNHNS and SASEGT. The CDR3 extends over 18 amino acids. Trimming took 4 bases from V and 3 from J, leaving 22 bases between them.

DNA of the CDR3: TGTGCCAGCTCCTCGTTCCAAGAGACCCAGTACTTC. Protein: CASSSFQETQYF. The chain is built from TRBV18 and TRBJ2-5; D call uncertain. V was shortened by 6 bases and J by 1 base, with 6 bases between the two germline ends. This CDR3 is 12 amino acids long. Per germline, CDR1 KGHSH and CDR2 LQKENI.